Given below is one TCR beta chain in context. The table came from immunoSEQ multiplex PCR; TCRdb's copy has only in-frame clones and leaves some out. The sample has approximately 280,000 clones, 88% seen once. The data are from a study of blood T cell repertoires in COVID-19. Study as a whole: Specimens from acute and convalescent COVID-19 originated in the United States, Italy and Spain. Sources were T cells, B-cell-depleted T cells, or PBMCs; the material itself was cDNA or gDNA.

The V end lost 0 bases, the J end lost 6 bases, and 14 bases lay between the germline ends. Germline CDR1 and CDR2: LGHDT and YNNKEL (reference sequence). There are 15 residues in the CDR3. This receptor was taken from a man between 18 and 29 years old with active or convalescent COVID-19. The sequenced material came from peripheral blood. The chain recombines TRBV3-1 (or the pseudogene TRBV3-2) with TRBJ1-1; no clear D gene. CDR3 in amino acids: CASSQDSRGSAEAFF. CDR3 DNA: TGTGCCAGCAGCCAAGATTCGCGAGGGAGCGCTGAAGCTTTCTTT.